This entry is about one T cell receptor (beta chain). V lost 7 bases and J lost 5; bases outside the gene matches: 7. Germline CDR1 is SGHRS and CDR2 is YFSETQ. The CDR3 runs to 13 residues. Patients from Seattle were sampled longitudinally, starting during active infection. Original methodology: Cell counts per sample came from amplifying reference gene primers. TCRdb keeps only in-frame clones here, not all; method: immunoSEQ multiplex PCR. That table is the source of V, J and clone size, and D and trimming were worked out from the DNA. The data show about 170,000 clones, 80% to 85% seen once. The data derive from a study of blood T cell repertoires in COVID-19. Study-wide background: Whether acute or convalescent, the COVID-19 samples came from the United States, Italy and Spain. PBMCs, B-cell-depleted T cells, or T cells provided the cDNA or gDNA that made up the material.

This rearrangement joins TRBV5-1 to TRBJ2-5, with 8 bases that match TRBD2. This TCR derives from a woman aged 70 to 79 with COVID-19, enrolled during active disease. Source material: peripheral blood. CDR3 bases: TGCGCCAGCGCCGGACTAGCAGGGGAGACCCAGTACTTC. Its translation: CASAGLAGETQYF.